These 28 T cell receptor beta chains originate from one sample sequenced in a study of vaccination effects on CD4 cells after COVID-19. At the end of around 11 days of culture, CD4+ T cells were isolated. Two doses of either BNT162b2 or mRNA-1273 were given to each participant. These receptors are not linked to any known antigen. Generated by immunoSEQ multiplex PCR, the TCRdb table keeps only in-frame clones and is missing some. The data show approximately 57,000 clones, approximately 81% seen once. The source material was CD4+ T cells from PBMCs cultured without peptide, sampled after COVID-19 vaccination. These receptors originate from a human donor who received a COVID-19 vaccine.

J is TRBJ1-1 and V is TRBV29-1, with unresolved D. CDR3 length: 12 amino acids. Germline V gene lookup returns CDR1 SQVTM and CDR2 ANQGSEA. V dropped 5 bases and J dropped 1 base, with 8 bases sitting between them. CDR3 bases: TGCAGCGTTTTGTATACGAACACTGAAGCTTTCTTT. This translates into CSVLYTNTEAFF.

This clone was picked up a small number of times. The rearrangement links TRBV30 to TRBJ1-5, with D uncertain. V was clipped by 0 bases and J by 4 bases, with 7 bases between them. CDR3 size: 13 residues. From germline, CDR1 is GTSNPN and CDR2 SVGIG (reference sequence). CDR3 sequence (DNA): TGTGCCTGGAGTGTTGCAGTAAATCAGCCCCAGCATTTT. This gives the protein CAWSVAVNQPQHF. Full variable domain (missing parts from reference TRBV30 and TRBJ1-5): SQTIHQWPATLVQPVGSPLSLECTVEGTSNPNLYWYRQAAGRGLQLLFYSVGIGQISSEVPQNLSASRPQDRQFILSSKKLLLSDSGFYLCAWSVAVNQPQHFGDGTRLSIL.

CDR3 DNA sequence: TGTGCCTGGAGCGTTTCGGACAAGAGGACAGATACGCAGTATTTT. Protein: CAWSVSDKRTDTQYF. The chain has TRBV30 and TRBJ2-3, with a tentative D call TRBD1 (5 bases). Trimming removed 3 bases at V and 3 bases at J, with 16 bases between. The CDR3 contains 15 residues. CDR1 GTSNPN and CDR2 SVGIG come from the germline V gene (reference sequence).

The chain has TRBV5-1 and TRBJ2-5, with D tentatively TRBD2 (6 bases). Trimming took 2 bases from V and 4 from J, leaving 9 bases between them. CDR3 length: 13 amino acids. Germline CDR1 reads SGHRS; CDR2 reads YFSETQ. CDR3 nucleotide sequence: TGCGCCAGCAGCTTTGGGGGAGGAGAGACCCAGTACTTC. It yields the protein CASSFGGGETQYF.

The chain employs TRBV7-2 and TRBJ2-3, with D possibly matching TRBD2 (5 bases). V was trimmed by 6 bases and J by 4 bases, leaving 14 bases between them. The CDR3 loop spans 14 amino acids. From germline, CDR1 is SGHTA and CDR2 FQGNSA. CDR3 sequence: CASRRFDGADTQYF. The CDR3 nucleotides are TGTGCCAGCAGACGCTTTGACGGGGCAGATACGCAGTATTTT. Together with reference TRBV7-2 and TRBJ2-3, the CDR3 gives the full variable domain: GAGVSQSPSNKVTEKGKDVELRCDPISGHTALYWYRQSLGQGLEFLIYFQGNSAPDKSGLPSDRFSAERTGGSVSTLTIQRTQQEDSAVYLCASRRFDGADTQYFGPGTRLTVL.

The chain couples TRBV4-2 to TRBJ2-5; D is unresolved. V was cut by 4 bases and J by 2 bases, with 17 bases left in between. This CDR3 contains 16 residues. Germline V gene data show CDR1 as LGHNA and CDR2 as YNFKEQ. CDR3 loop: CASSLFAPQQQETQYF. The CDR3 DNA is TGTGCCAGCAGCCTTTTTGCCCCACAGCAGCAAGAGACCCAGTACTTC.

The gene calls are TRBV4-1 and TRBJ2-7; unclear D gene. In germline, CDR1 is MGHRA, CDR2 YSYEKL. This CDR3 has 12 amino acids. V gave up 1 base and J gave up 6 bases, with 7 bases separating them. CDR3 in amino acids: CASSQGWGEQYF. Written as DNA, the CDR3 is TGCGCCAGCAGCCAAGGGTGGGGCGAGCAGTACTTC.

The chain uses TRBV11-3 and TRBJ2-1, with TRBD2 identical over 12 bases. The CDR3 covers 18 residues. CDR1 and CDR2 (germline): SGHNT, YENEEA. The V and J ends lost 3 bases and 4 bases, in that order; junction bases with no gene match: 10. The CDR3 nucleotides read TGTGCCAGCAGCTTCGGGACTAGCGGGCGCGCGTCTTACAATGAGCAGTTCTTC. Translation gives CASSFGTSGRASYNEQFF.

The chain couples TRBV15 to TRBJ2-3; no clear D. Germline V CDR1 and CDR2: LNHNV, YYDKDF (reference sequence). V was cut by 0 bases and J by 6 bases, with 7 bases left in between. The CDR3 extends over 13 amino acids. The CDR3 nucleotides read TGTGCCACCAGCAGAGATGAAGGGGATACGCAGTATTTT. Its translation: CATSRDEGDTQYF.

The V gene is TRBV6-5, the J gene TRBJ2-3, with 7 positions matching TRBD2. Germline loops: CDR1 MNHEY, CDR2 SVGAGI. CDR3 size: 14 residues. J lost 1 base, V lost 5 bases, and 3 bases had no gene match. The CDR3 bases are TGTGCCAGCAGTCTTCTAGCGGGCACAGATACGCAGTATTTT. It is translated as CASSLLAGTDTQYF.

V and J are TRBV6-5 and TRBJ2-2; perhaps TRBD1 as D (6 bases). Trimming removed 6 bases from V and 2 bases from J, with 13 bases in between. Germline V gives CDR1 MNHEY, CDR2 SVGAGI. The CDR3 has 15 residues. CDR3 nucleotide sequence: TGTGCCAGCAGAACCCAGGGGATTAACACCGGGGAGCTGTTTTTT. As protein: CASRTQGINTGELFF.

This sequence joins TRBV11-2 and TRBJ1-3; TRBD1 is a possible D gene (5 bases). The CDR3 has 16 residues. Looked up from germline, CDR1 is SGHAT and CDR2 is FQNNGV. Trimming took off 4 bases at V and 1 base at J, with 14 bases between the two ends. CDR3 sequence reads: CASSSLARVSGNTIYF. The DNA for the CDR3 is TGTGCCAGCAGCTCCCTCGCCAGGGTGTCTGGAAACACCATATATTTT.

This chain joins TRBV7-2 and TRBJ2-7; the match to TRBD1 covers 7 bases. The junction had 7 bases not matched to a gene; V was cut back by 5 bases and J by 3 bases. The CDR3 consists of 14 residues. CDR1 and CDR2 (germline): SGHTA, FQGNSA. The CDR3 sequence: CASSMDRSYYEQYF. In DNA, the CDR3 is TGTGCCAGCAGCATGGACAGGTCTTACTACGAGCAGTACTTC.

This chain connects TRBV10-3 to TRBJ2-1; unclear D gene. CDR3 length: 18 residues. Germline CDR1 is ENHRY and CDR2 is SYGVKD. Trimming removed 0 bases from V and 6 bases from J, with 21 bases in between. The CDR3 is CAISESRVTRYSINEQFF. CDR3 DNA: TGTGCCATCAGTGAGTCGAGAGTGACTCGGTATAGTATCAATGAGCAGTTCTTC.

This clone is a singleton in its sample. CDR3 nucleotide sequence: TGCGCCAGCAGTTTGAAGGACAAAACTTCTGAAGCTTTCTTT. Encoded protein: CASSLKDKTSEAFF. V is TRBV5-1 and J is TRBJ1-1, with D perhaps matching TRBD1 (5 bases). Trimming took 5 bases from V and 6 from J, leaving 17 bases between them. The CDR3 has 14 residues. Germline V lookup: CDR1 SGHRS, CDR2 YFSETQ.

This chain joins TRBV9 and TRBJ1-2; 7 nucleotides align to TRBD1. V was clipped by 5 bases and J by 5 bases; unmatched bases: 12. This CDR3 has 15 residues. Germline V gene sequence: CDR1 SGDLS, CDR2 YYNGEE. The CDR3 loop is CASSLEPGGTYGYTF. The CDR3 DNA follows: TGTGCCAGCAGTCTTGAGCCAGGGGGAACTTATGGCTACACCTTC.

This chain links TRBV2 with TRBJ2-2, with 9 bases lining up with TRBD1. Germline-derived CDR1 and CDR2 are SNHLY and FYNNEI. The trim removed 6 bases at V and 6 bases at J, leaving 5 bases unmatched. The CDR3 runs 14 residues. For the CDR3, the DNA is TGTGCCAGCAGGACAGGGGGAAAGGCCGGGGAGCTGTTTTTT. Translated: CASRTGGKAGELFF.

The CDR3 sequence: CASSLGGKLFF. In DNA form, the CDR3 reads TGTGCCAGCAGTTTAGGAGGGAAACTGTTTTTT. The chain couples TRBV12-3 or TRBV12-4 to TRBJ1-4, with D uncertain. The CDR3 loop spans 11 amino acids. Trimming stripped 1 base from V and 11 bases from J, with 5 bases between.

CDR3 sequence reads: CASSLLVGQSTDTQYF. The CDR3 coding sequence is TGTGCCAGCAGCCTCCTGGTCGGGCAGAGCACAGATACGCAGTATTTT. The chain couples TRBV14 to TRBJ2-3; D unresolved. There are 16 residues in the CDR3. V shed 4 bases and J shed 0 bases, with 14 bases lying between them. Germline CDR1 is SGHDN and CDR2 is FVKESK.

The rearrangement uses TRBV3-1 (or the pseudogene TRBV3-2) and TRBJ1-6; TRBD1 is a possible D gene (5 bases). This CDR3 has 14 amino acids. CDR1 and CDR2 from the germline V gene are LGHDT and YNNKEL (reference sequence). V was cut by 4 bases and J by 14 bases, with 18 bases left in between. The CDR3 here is CASSLTDTGFTLHF. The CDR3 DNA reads TGTGCCAGCAGCCTAACGGACACGGGATTCACCCTCCACTTT.

CDR3 bases: TGTGCCAGCAGCCAAGACACGGGGCGGAGTAGGGCTTTCTTT. Its translation: CASSQDTGRSRAFF. This chain joins TRBV4-2 and TRBJ1-1; a weak D match, TRBD1 (5 bases). The CDR3 runs 14 residues. CDR1 is LGHNA and CDR2 is YNFKEQ in the germline V gene. The V end was cut by 0 bases, the J end by 11 bases, with 16 bases between.

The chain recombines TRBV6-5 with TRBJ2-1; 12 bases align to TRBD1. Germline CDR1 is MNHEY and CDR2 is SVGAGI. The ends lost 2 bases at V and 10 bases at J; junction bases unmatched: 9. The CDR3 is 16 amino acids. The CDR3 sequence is CASSYRGQGAWVEQFF. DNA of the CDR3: TGTGCCAGCAGTTACAGGGGACAGGGGGCTTGGGTGGAGCAGTTCTTC.

Here the CDR3 DNA reads TGTGCCAGCATCTGGCCGGGACAGGGTAAGGAGTCACCCCTCCACTTT. Encoded protein: CASIWPGQGKESPLHF. The rearrangement joins TRBV6-4 to TRBJ1-6; the match to TRBD1 covers 9 bases. The V gene's germline CDR1 is MRHNA and CDR2 SNTAGT. The trim removed 7 bases at V and 10 bases at J, leaving 14 bases unmatched. The CDR3 sequence is 16 residues long.

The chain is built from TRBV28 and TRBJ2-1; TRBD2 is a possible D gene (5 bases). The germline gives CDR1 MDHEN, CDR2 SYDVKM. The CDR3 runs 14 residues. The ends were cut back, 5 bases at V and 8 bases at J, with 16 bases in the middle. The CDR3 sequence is CASSPHFSSDEQFF. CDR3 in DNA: TGTGCCAGCAGTCCCCACTTTAGTAGCGATGAGCAGTTCTTC.

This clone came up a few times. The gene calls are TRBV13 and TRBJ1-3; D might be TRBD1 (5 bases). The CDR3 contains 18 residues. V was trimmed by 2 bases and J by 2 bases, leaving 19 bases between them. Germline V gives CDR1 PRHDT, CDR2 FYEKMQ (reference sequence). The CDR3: CASSLSGRVPGAGNTIYF. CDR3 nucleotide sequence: TGTGCCAGCAGCTTATCAGGGCGGGTTCCTGGGGCTGGAAACACCATATATTTT.

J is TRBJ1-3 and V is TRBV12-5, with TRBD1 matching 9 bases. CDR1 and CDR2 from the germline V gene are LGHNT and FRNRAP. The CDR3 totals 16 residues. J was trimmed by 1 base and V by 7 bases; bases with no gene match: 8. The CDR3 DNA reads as TGTGCTAGTGCCCCCGACAGGGGGTCGTCTGGAAACACCATATATTTT. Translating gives CASAPDRGSSGNTIYF.

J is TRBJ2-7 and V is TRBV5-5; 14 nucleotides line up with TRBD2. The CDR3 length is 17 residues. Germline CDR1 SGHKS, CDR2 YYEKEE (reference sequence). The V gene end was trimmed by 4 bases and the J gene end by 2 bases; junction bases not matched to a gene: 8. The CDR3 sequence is CASSTGLAGGATYEQYF. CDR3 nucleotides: TGTGCCAGCAGCACCGGACTAGCGGGAGGCGCCACCTACGAGCAGTACTTC.

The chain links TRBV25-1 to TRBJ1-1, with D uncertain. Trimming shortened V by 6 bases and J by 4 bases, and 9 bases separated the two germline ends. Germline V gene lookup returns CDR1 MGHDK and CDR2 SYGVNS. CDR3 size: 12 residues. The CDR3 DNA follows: TGTGCCAGCAGCGACGGAAGCACTGAAGCTTTCTTT. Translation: CASSDGSTEAFF.